These 23 T cell receptor beta chains share one sample of origin, sequenced in a study of T cell repertoires in cytomegalovirus infection. TCRdb re-called the reads with MiXCR, one entry per CDR3 protein. Of 200,000 to 250,000 distinct CDR3 sequences listed, about 38% are singletons. Antigens of these TCRs are unknown. The sequences come from CD8+ T cells from cultured PBMCs, collected from culture after CMV antigen stimulation. These receptor sequences come from a human donor in good health (CMV status not recorded). Some clones in this sample may be carry-over from other donors' samples.

Ten or more counts support this clonotype. The V and J genes are TRBV4-1 and TRBJ2-6, with D hard to call. CDR3 length equals 16 residues. The germline CDR1 and CDR2 sequences are MGHRA and YSYEKL. Trimming removed 4 bases from V and 0 bases from J, with 10 bases in between. The CDR3 sequence is CASSLRTLSGANVLTF. The CDR3 DNA reads as TGCGCCAGCAGCCTCCGGACCCTCTCTGGGGCCAACGTCCTGACTTTC.

V usage is TRBV24-1 and J usage is TRBJ2-7; D gene unclear. This CDR3 region has 16 residues. CDR1 and CDR2 from the germline V gene are KGHDR and SFDVKD. V was shortened by 4 bases and J by 5 bases, with 20 bases between the two germline ends. The CDR3 DNA follows: TGTGCCACCAGTGACTCGCTTGGTGGGATTGAGGACGAGCAGTACTTC. It encodes CATSDSLGGIEDEQYF.

This clonotype was seen a handful of times. V usage is TRBV7-8 and J usage is TRBJ2-3; 11 bases map to TRBD2. J lost 6 bases, V lost 0 bases, and 2 bases had no gene match. The CDR3 runs 15 residues. CDR1 and CDR2 from the germline V gene are SGHVS and FQNEAQ. CDR3 in DNA: TGTGCCAGCAGCTTAGCTAGCGGGGGGGCGGATACGCAGTATTTT. It codes for CASSLASGGADTQYF.

As regards this clonotype: One base away lies a much larger clone, so this may be a sequencing read error. J is TRBJ2-5 and V is TRBV7-8, with 12 bases fitting TRBD2. From germline, CDR1 is SGHVS and CDR2 FQNEAQ. The CDR3 runs to 17 residues. Trimming removed 5 bases from V and 5 bases from J; junction bases left unmatched: 12. CDR3 bases: TGTGCCAGCAGCGAATATCCCGGACTAGCGGGACACGAGACCCAGTACTTC. As protein: CASSEYPGLAGHETQYF.

V is TRBV28 and J is TRBJ2-1; TRBD2 matches 10 bases. Germline CDR1 and CDR2: MDHEN and SYDVKM. Losses at the gene ends were 4 bases for V and 6 bases for J; bases not matched to a gene: 3. This CDR3 has 14 amino acids. For the CDR3, the DNA is TGTGCCAGCAGTTGGGGACTAGCGTTCAATGAGCAGTTCTTC. The encoded protein is CASSWGLAFNEQFF.

The rearrangement uses TRBV12-3 or TRBV12-4 and TRBJ2-4; 8 bases align to TRBD1. The CDR3 has 13 residues. Trimming cost V 11 bases and J 1 base; bases outside gene matches: 4. The CDR3 sequence is CASGQGAKNIQYF. The CDR3 region has the DNA TGTGCCTCCGGACAGGGTGCCAAAAACATTCAGTACTTC.

V usage is TRBV2 and J usage is TRBJ2-1; D remains ambiguous. This CDR3 is built from 12 residues. V was cut by 4 bases and J by 8 bases, with 9 bases left in between. Germline CDR1 SNHLY, CDR2 FYNNEI. DNA of the CDR3: TGTGCCAGCAGTGCTACCGGCCATGAGCAGTTCTTC. Amino acid sequence: CASSATGHEQFF. Combining the CDR3 with reference TRBV2 and TRBJ2-1 gives the whole variable domain EPEVTQTPSHQVTQMGQEVILRCVPISNHLYFYWYRQILGQKVEFLVSFYNNEISEKSEIFDDQFSVERPDGSNFTLKIRSTKLEDSAMYFCASSATGHEQFFGPGTRLTVL.

The sample holds a few counts of this clonotype. The V and J genes are TRBV7-8 and TRBJ2-3, with 7 nucleotides matching TRBD1. Unmatched junction bases numbered 8, after V lost 8 bases and J lost 3 bases. Germline-derived CDR1 and CDR2 are SGHVS and FQNEAQ. CDR3 length equals 14 residues. The CDR3 nucleotides are TGTGCCAGCCTGACAGGGACCTTAACAGATACGCAGTATTTT. This sequence encodes CASLTGTLTDTQYF.

This chain joins TRBV7-9 and TRBJ2-3; 8 bases agree with TRBD2. The CDR3 loop spans 15 amino acids. CDR1 and CDR2 from the germline V gene are SEHNR and FQNEAQ (reference sequence). V shed 6 bases and J 1 base; nucleotides not matched to a gene: 6. In DNA, the CDR3 is TGTGCCAGCAGGTTTCTAGCGGGTCGCACAGATACGCAGTATTTT. Encoded protein: CASRFLAGRTDTQYF.

The sample holds a few counts of this clonotype. CDR3 nucleotides: TGTGCCAGCAGCTTAGGGGGGGGGACAAATGGAAACACCATATATTTT. As protein: CASSLGGGTNGNTIYF. This chain connects TRBV7-9 to TRBJ1-3, with a weak D call TRBD1 (6 bases). Germline loops: CDR1 SEHNR, CDR2 FQNEAQ (reference sequence). The length of the CDR3 is 16 residues. Trimming shortened V by 1 base and J by 3 bases, and 13 bases separated the two germline ends. The full variable domain, completed using reference TRBV7-9 and TRBJ1-3, is DTGVSQNPRHKITKRGQNVTFRCDPISEHNRLYWYRQTLGQGPEFLTYFQNEAQLEKSRLLSDRFSAERPKGSFSTLEIQRTEQGDSAMYLCASSLGGGTNGNTIYFGEGSWLTVV.

This clonotype has just a few counts. This chain joins TRBV2 and TRBJ2-2; 8 nucleotides align to TRBD1. Germline CDR1 reads SNHLY; CDR2 reads FYNNEI. The CDR3 totals 12 residues. The V gene end was trimmed by 10 bases and the J gene end by 6 bases; junction bases not matched to a gene: 4. The CDR3 region has the DNA TGTGCCATGGACAGGGAGGCCGGGGAGCTGTTTTTT. This sequence encodes CAMDREAGELFF.

The J gene is TRBJ1-1, the V gene TRBV6-6, with D unresolved. CDR3 size: 14 residues. Germline V lookup: CDR1 MNHNY, CDR2 SVGAGI (reference sequence). The V and J ends lost 6 bases and 1 base respectively, with 12 bases between them. The CDR3 DNA is TGTGCCAGCAGCTGGACTGGGCGGAACACTGAAGCTTTCTTT. Its translation: CASSWTGRNTEAFF.

There are a few counts of this clonotype. The genes are TRBV2 and TRBJ2-7; D gene unclear. CDR3 length: 17 amino acids. Germline V gives CDR1 SNHLY, CDR2 FYNNEI. V dropped 10 bases and J dropped 6 bases, with 31 bases sitting between them. The CDR3 loop reads CATRLSRSGITPGEQYF. CDR3 DNA: TGTGCCACCAGATTATCGCGTTCCGGTATAACCCCGGGCGAGCAGTACTTC.

The V gene is TRBV27, the J gene TRBJ1-2, with a tentative D call TRBD1 (5 bases). Germline CDR1 MNHEY, CDR2 SMNVEV (reference sequence). This CDR3 region has 13 residues. The ends were cut back, 5 bases at V and 6 bases at J, with 13 bases in the middle. This chain's CDR3 is CASSNGARDGYTF. CDR3 nucleotides: TGTGCCAGCAGTAACGGGGCCCGGGATGGCTACACCTTC.

This chain uses TRBV11-2 with TRBJ2-7, with 8 bases identical to TRBD1. Per the germline V gene, CDR1 is SGHAT and CDR2 is FQNNGV. Trimming at V came to 3 bases and at J to 2 bases, leaving 3 bases not matched to a gene. The CDR3 length is 14 residues. CDR3 protein: CASSLDRAPYEQYF. The DNA of the CDR3 is TGTGCCAGCAGCTTGGACAGGGCCCCCTACGAGCAGTACTTC. Combining the CDR3 with reference TRBV11-2 and TRBJ2-7 gives the whole variable domain EAGVAQSPRYKIIEKRQSVAFWCNPISGHATLYWYQQILGQGPKLLIQFQNNGVVDDSQLPKDRFSAERLKGVDSTLKIQPAKLEDSAVYLCASSLDRAPYEQYFGPGTRLTVT.

The J gene is TRBJ1-2, the V gene TRBV7-2; 9 bases map to TRBD1. Germline CDR1 is SGHTA and CDR2 is FQGNSA. The trim removed 5 bases at V and 6 bases at J, leaving 13 bases unmatched. The CDR3 sequence is 16 residues long. The CDR3 sequence is CASSVRERQGVDGYTF. Written as DNA, the CDR3 is TGTGCCAGCAGCGTGAGGGAGCGACAGGGGGTAGATGGCTACACCTTC.

The rearrangement links TRBV4-1 to TRBJ2-7; D is undetermined. V lost 0 bases and J 4 bases, leaving 13 bases between the germline ends. CDR1 MGHRA and CDR2 YSYEKL come from the germline V gene. This CDR3 has 15 residues. CDR3 DNA sequence: TGCGCCAGCAGCCAAGATTTATCAGAATCTTACGAGCAGTACTTC. Residues: CASSQDLSESYEQYF.

J is TRBJ1-4 and V is TRBV6-5, with D perhaps matching TRBD1 (5 bases). The V and J ends lost 5 bases and 8 bases respectively, with 15 bases between them. The germline V gene has CDR1 MNHEY and CDR2 SVGAGI. The CDR3 has 14 amino acids. The CDR3 DNA reads as TGTGCCAGCAGTCCTCAGGGAAGTGGGGAAAAACTGTTTTTT. Translation: CASSPQGSGEKLFF.

This clonotype was seen once. This rearrangement joins TRBV11-2 to TRBJ2-1; D might be TRBD2 (7 bases). The CDR3 runs 15 residues. The V gene's germline CDR1 is SGHAT and CDR2 FQNNGV. V lost 5 bases to trimming and J lost 8 bases, with 19 bases between them. CDR3 nucleotide sequence: TGTGCCAGCAGCCCCCGGCTAGAGGGGGGGCATGAGCAGTTCTTC. It translates to CASSPRLEGGHEQFF.

This clonotype was seen a handful of times. For the CDR3, the DNA is TGTGCCAGCAGCAGCCGGGGTCCGGGCACTGAAGCTTTCTTT. It is translated as CASSSRGPGTEAFF. The chain is built from TRBV11-2 and TRBJ1-1, with D uncertain. Trimming stripped 5 bases from V and 4 bases from J, with 14 bases between. Germline values: CDR1 SGHAT, CDR2 FQNNGV. This CDR3 has 14 residues.

This clonotype was detected a few times. This rearrangement joins TRBV6-1 to TRBJ2-7; D is possibly TRBD1 (5 bases). V lost 6 bases and J lost 0, with 9 bases in between. There are 13 residues in the CDR3. Germline values: CDR1 MNHNS, CDR2 SASEGT. The CDR3 protein is CASRDMSSYEQYF. The CDR3 DNA is TGTGCCAGCAGGGACATGAGCTCCTACGAGCAGTACTTC.

This clonotype has only a few counts. The J gene is TRBJ1-1, the V gene TRBV12-3 or TRBV12-4; D gene ambiguous. V was pared by 3 bases and J by 0 bases, with 8 bases between. This CDR3 comprises 14 residues. CDR3 coding DNA: TGTGCCAGCAGTTTGCGGTATATGAACACTGAAGCTTTCTTT. It encodes CASSLRYMNTEAFF.

The rearrangement links TRBV7-7 to TRBJ2-6, with D perhaps matching TRBD1 (5 bases). Trimming pared 5 bases from V and 4 bases from J, leaving 6 bases between. Germline V lookup: CDR1 SSHAT, CDR2 FNYEAQ (reference sequence). The CDR3 length is 13 residues. As DNA, the CDR3 is TGTGCCAGCAGCCGACAGGGGGCCAACGTCCTGACTTTC. It codes for CASSRQGANVLTF.